Listed below are T cell receptor beta chains from one sample, sequenced in a study of radiotherapy plus CTLA-4 blockade in lung cancer. Sequencing was performed with immunoSEQ multiplex PCR; in TCRdb, only in-frame clones are kept and a portion is missing. Found here are about 76,000 clones, around 79% of them singletons; the top ten hold 20% to 25%. The specimen was peripheral blood, collected from a patient treated with radiotherapy plus ipilimumab. These receptors were obtained from a human donor with non-small cell lung cancer whose response to radiotherapy plus ipilimumab could not be evaluated. Some clones in this sample may be carry-over from other donors' samples. The conserved cysteine and the conserved F or W are not part of the CDR3 here. Not every row has a clone size; where given, it reads once, few, many or a size class.

size	V	CDR3
-	TRBV6-1	ASKTVEVTGELF
-	TRBV19	ASSTQLQGGNQPQH
-	TRBV30	AWRRGLINSPLH
-	TRBV7-9	ASSLAGTGNYEQY
-	TRBV11-2	ASSGGTLLGQY
-	TRBV7-2	ASMLVGDTEAF
once	TRBV6-5	ASSPAGGADYGYT
-	TRBV5-6	AFSFAPGTGLYGYT
-	TRBV18	ASSPYPRRDPNQPQH
many	TRBV5-8	ASSLGTSQYEQY
-	TRBV7-2	ASSSRAAGPYGYT
once	TRBV7-9	ASSLGDIEAF
-	TRBV9	ASSATGTATGELF
-	TRBV30	AWSGGTGLYQPQH
-	TRBV5-1	ASSLGPDRGSYNEQF
-	TRBV5-1	ASSLLERKNTEAF
-	TRBV7-2	ASSSPYGTPSRQETQY
-	TRBV9	ASTRTGGLETQY
-	TRBV4-3	ASSQVVGAGETQY
-	TRBV5-4	ASSLGGFTGDSPLH
-	TRBV2	ASSLGNNYGYT
-	TRBV18	ASSPGTGGSYEQY
-	TRBV4-1	ASSQEGGTVGELF
once	TRBV7-6	ASSLVGTGGDEQF
-	TRBV28	ASSSQGAYGNIQY
-	TRBV9	ASSVEGWETSGYEQY
-	TRBV6-5	ASSATGGGYT
-	TRBV18	ASSPPGGMNTEAF
-	TRBV4-1	ASSQGASGGGDEQF
few	TRBV29-1	SVEEGAYEQY
-	TRBV6-5	ASSYSWGGDDTQY
-	TRBV11-2	ASSLTRADYEQY
-	TRBV6-5	ASRAGQNSYEQY
-	TRBV25-1	ASSESDRTESYEQY
-	TRBV6-1	ASSEPRRGFNQPQH
-	TRBV19	ASSIRTGGAF
few	TRBV4-2	ASSQSLTGSGNTIY
-	TRBV18	ASSLRDTEAF
once	TRBV5-1	ASSPQGPYEQY
-	TRBV5-1	ASSQQGTYEQY
-	TRBV5-1	ASSLARPNYGYT
-	TRBV7-8	ASSSGQGETQY
-	TRBV6-5	ASRDGTGTSYEQY
-	TRBV11-3	ASSFTAPNEQF
-	TRBV6-6	ASSYSTAYYGYT
-	TRBV10-3	AIGGLAAGELF
-	TRBV6-1	ASSRTSNTEAF
-	TRBV9	ASSVSGTSGGSGGELF
-	TRBV5-6	ASKRVDYGYT
-	TRBV28	ASRTTGTVETQY
-	TRBV18	ASSYGQGLDEQY
-	TRBV5-1	ASSPPGRGNTGELF
-	TRBV5-1	ASSLTPGTGILYNSPLH
-	TRBV28	ASSSGQGDQPQH
-	TRBV6-5	ASRDTGTDTQY
-	TRBV15	ATSREAFQPQH
-	TRBV7-3	ASSLAGAYNEQF
-	TRBV7-8	ASSSDSWDRGNEQF
-	TRBV28	ASSFLGSYGYT